This TCR beta chain stems from a study of beta chain features in type 1 diabetes. This clone was detected only a few times. Its specificity is not known. This CDR3 spans 13 amino acids. V dropped 6 bases and J dropped 7; count of bases not matched to a gene: 6. From germline, CDR1 is SNHLY and CDR2 FYNNEI. Each of the CD4+ naive, central memory, regulatory and stem cell-like memory populations was sorted via CD45RO/CCR7/CD25/CD127/CD95/CD27. Whole-study results and caveats: For patients, the naive, central memory and Treg TCRB repertoires appeared more alike than for healthy donors.

Expressed TCRB transcripts were sequenced after all isolated RNA was converted to cDNA. TCRdb keeps only in-frame clones here, not all; method: immunoSEQ multiplex PCR. The repertoire consists of 40,000 to 45,000 clones, with roughly 49% occurring once and the leading ten covering 0.72%. Sequencing was carried out using central memory CD4+ T cells from blood. The rearrangement joins TRBV2 to TRBJ1-1, with 9 bases matching TRBD1. This TCR was recovered from a woman aged 18-30 years in good health. The CDR3 reads CASRDRGFGEAFF. The CDR3 bases are TGTGCCAGCAGGGACAGGGGTTTTGGTGAAGCTTTCTTT.